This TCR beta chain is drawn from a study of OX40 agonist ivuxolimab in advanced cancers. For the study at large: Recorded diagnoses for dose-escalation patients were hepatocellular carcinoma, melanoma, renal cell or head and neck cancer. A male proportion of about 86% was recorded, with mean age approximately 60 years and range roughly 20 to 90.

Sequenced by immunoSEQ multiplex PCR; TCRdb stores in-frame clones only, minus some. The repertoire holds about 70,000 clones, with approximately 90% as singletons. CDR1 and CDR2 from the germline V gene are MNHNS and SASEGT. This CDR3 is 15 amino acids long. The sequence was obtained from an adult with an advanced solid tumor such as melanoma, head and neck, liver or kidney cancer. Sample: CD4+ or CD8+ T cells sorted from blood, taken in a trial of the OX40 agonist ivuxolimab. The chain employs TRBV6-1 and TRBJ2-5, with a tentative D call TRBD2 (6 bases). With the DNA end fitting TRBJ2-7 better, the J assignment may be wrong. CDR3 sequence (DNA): TGTGCCAGCAGTGAAGGACTAGGTAGAGCCTACGAGCAGTACTTC. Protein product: CASSEGLGRAYEQYF.